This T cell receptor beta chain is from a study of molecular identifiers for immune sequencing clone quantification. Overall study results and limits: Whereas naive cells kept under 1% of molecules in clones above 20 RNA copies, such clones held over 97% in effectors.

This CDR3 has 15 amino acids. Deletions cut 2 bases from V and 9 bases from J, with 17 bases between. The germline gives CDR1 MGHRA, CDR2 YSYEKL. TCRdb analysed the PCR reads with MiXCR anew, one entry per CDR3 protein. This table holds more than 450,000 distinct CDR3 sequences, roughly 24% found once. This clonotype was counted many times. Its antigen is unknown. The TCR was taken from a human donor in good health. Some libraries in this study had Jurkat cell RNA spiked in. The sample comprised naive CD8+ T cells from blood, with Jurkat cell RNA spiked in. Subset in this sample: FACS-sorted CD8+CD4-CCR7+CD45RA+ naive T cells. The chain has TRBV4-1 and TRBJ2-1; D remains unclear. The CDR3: CASSQMTGRLGEQFF. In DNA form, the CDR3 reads TGCGCCAGCAGCCAAATGACTGGTCGTTTGGGTGAGCAGTTCTTC.